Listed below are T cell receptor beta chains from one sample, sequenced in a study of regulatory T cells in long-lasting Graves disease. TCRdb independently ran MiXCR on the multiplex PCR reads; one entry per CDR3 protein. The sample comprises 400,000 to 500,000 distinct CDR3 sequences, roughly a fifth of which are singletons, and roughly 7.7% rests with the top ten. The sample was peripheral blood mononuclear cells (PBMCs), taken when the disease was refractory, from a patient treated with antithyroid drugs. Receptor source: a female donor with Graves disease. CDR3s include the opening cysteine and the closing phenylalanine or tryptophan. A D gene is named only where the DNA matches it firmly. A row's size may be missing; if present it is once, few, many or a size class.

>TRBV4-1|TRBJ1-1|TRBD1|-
TGCGCCAGCAGCCAAGAAGGACAGGGGGTTGCTGAAGCTTTCTTT
CASSQEGQGVAEAFF
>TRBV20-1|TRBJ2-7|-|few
TGCAGTGCTTCCTCGGACATCCTACCCTACGAGCAGTACTTC
CSASSDILPYEQYF
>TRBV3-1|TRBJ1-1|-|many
TGTGCCAGCAGCTATACGGGGGACACTGAAGCTTTCTTT
CASSYTGDTEAFF
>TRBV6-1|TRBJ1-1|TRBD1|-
TGTGCCAGCAGACCCGACAGGGGGTACATGAACACTGAAGCTTTCTTT
CASRPDRGYMNTEAFF
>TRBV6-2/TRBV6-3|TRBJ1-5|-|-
TGTGCCAGCAGTTACGGAGTGGCTTCTAGCAATCAGCCCCAGCATTTT
CASSYGVASSNQPQHF
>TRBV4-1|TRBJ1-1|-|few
TGCGCCAGCAGCCACCCGGGAGAGGGCTCCATGAACACTGAAGCTTTCTTT
CASSHPGEGSMNTEAFF
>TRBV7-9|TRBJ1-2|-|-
TGTGCCAGCAGCTTCAGGGACTCCGGGAATGGCTACACCTTC
CASSFRDSGNGYTF
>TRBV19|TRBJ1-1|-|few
TGTGCCAGTAGTATCGGGGGCGAGAACACTGAAGCTTTCTTT
CASSIGGENTEAFF
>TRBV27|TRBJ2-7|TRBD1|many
TGTGCCAGCAGTTTAAGGGGGCGCAGCCCCTGGGTGTGGGAGCAGTACTTC
CASSLRGRSPWVWEQYF
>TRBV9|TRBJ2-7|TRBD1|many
TGTGCCAGCAGCGCTTCACAGGGGGATCCCTACGAGCAGTACTTC
CASSASQGDPYEQYF
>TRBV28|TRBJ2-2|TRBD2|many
TGTGCCAGCAAACTAGCGGGAGTTACCGGGGAGCTGTTTTTT
CASKLAGVTGELFF
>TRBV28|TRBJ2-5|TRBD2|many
TGTGCCAGCAGTTTGGGACTAGCGGGGACCTTCCAAGAGACCCAGTACTTC
CASSLGLAGTFQETQYF
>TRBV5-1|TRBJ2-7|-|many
TGCGCCAGCAGCCCGGGACGACCTTTAAGCGAGCAGTACTTC
CASSPGRPLSEQYF
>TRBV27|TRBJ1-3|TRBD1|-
TGTGCCAGCAGTTTAAAGGCAGGGGGCACCGGAAACACCATATATTTT
CASSLKAGGTGNTIYF
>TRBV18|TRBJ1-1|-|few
TGTGCCAGCTCACCGGGAATTTCGAACACTGAAGCTTTCTTT
CASSPGISNTEAFF
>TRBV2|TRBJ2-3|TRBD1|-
TGTGCCAGCAGGTTCAGAACAGGGGATCCCCCAGATACGCAGTATTTT
CASRFRTGDPPDTQYF
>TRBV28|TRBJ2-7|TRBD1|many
TGTGCCAGCAGCCGACGGGACAGACTTTCCTACGAGCAGTACTTC
CASSRRDRLSYEQYF
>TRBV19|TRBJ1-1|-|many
TGTGCCATATCTCTGGGCACTGAAGCTTTCTTT
CAISLGTEAFF
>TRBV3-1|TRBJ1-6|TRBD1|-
TGTGCCAGCAGCCAAGGGGGACAGAATTCACCCCTCCACTTT
CASSQGGQNSPLHF
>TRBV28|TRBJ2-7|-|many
TGTGCCAGCACCGAGCCCGGGGGACCCTCCTACGAGCAGTACTTC
CASTEPGGPSYEQYF
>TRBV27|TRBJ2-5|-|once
TGTGCCAGTACCTCCGGGACGCAAGAGACCCAGTACTTC
CASTSGTQETQYF
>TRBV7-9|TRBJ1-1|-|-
TGTGCCAGCAGCCCACCCTGGGGGGCCCGGGAGAACACTGAAGCTTTCTTT
CASSPPWGARENTEAFF
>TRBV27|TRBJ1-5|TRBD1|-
TGTGCCAGCAGGGTTGACAGGGGGCTAGGACAGCCCCAGCATTTT
CASRVDRGLGQPQHF
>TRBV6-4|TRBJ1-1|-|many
TGTGCCAGCAGTACGATGAAGAGCGTGAACACTGAAGCTTTCTTT
CASSTMKSVNTEAFF
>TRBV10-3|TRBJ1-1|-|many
TGTGCCATCAGTGAGCCAGGGGTGGGCACTGAAGCTTTCTTT
CAISEPGVGTEAFF
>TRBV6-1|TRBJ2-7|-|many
TGTGCCACCGGGGCCTACGAGCAGTACTTC
CATGAYEQYF
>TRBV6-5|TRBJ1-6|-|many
TGTGCCAGCAGTTACTCTTCGGGCAGGCTAAATTCACCCCTCCACTTT
CASSYSSGRLNSPLHF
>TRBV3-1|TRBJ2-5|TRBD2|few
TGTGCCAGTCAAAGACTAGCACCACCCCAAGAGACCCAGTACTTC
CASQRLAPPQETQYF
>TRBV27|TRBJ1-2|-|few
TGTGCCAGCAGGGGGCGAGGCGGTAATAACTATGGCTACACCTTC
CASRGRGGNNYGYTF
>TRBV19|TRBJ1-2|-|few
TGTGCCAGTAGTATATTCGACAGGAGTGGCTATGGCTACACCTTC
CASSIFDRSGYGYTF
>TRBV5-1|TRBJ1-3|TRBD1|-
TGCGCCAGCAGCTTGGCAGGGGGCGGCTCTGGAAACACCATATATTTT
CASSLAGGGSGNTIYF
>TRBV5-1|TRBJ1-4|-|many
TGCGCCAGCAGCCCGGGGCGACAGTCTAATGAAAAACTGTTTTTT
CASSPGRQSNEKLFF
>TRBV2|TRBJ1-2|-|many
TGTGCCAGTAGACAGACCTCTGGCTATGGCTACACCTTC
CASRQTSGYGYTF
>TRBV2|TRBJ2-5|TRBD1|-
TGTGCCAGCAGTGAAATCGGGACAGGGGACAAAATGAGGGAGACCCAGTACTTC
CASSEIGTGDKMRETQYF
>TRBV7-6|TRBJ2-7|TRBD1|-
TGTGCCAGCAGCGTGACAGGGACCTCCTACGAGCAGTGCTTC
CASSVTGTSYEQCF
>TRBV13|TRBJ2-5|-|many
TGTGCCAGCAGCCCCCGTTTAGGTGCGCGAGAGACCCAGTACTTC
CASSPRLGARETQYF
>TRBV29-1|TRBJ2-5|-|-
TGCAGCGTTGGTCTCGCAGGGGTGATGGAGACCCAGTACTTC
CSVGLAGVMETQYF
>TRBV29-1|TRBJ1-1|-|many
TGCAGCGTAGAATACAGCGCGGTGGGCACTGAAGCTTTCTTT
CSVEYSAVGTEAFF
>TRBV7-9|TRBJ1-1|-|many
TGTGCCAGCAGCTTAGTGGGCAGGGACGGAGCTTTCTTT
CASSLVGRDGAFF
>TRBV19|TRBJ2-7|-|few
TGTGCCAGTAGTTCCCGGGACAGCGGGTCCTACGAGCAGTACTTC
CASSSRDSGSYEQYF
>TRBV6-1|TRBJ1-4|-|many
TGTGCCAGCAGTGGATTTGAAAAACTGTTTTTT
CASSGFEKLFF
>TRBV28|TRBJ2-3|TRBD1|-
TGTGCCAGCAGTTCCAATTTCGACAGGGCAAGCACAGATACGCAGTATTTT
CASSSNFDRASTDTQYF
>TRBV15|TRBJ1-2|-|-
TGTGCCACCAGCAGCCTTCCCCACTATGGCTACACCTTC
CATSSLPHYGYTF
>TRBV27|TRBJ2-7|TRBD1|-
TGTGCCAGCAGAAGGGACAGGGAGTTGGCGGAGCAGTACTTC
CASRRDRELAEQYF
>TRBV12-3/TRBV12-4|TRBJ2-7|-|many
TGTGCCAGCAGTTGGGTGCCACCTCCCCACGAGCAGTACTTC
CASSWVPPPHEQYF
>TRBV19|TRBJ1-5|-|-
TGTGCCAGTAGCGGGGAGAGGGGACAGCCCCAGCATTTT
CASSGERGQPQHF
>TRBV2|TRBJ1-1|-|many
TGTGCCAGCAGAGCGGGGGGGAGGCTGAACACTGAAGCTTTCTTT
CASRAGGRLNTEAFF
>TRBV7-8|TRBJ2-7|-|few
TGTGCCAGCAGCTTAGGATGGAACGAGCAGTACTTC
CASSLGWNEQYF
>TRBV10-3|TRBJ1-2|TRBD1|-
TGTGCCATCAGTGACGGGACAGGGGGCGATGGCTACACCTTC
CAISDGTGGDGYTF
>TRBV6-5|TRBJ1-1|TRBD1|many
TGTGCCAGCAGTTACCTTCGGACAGGGAGGACTGAAGCTTTCTTT
CASSYLRTGRTEAFF
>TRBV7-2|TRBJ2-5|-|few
TGTGCCAGCAGCCGTCTGGCTCAAGAGACCCAGTACTTC
CASSRLAQETQYF